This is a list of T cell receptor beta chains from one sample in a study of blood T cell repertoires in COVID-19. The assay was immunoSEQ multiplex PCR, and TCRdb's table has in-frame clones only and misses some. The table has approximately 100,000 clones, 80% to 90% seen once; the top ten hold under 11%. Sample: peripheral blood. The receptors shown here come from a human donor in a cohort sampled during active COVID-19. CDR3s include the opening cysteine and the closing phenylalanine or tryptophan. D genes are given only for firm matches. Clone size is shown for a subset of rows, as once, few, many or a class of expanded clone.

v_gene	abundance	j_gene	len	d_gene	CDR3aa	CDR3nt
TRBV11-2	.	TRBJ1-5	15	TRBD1	CASSLTGGVYQPQHF	TGTGCCAGCAGCTTAACAGGGGGCGTATATCAGCCCCAGCATTTT
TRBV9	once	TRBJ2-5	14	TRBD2	CASSVGLAVETQYF	TGTGCCAGCAGCGTAGGGCTAGCGGTAGAGACCCAGTACTTC
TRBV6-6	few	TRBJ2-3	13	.	CASRPHRGDTQYF	TGTGCCAGCAGGCCTCATCGAGGCGATACGCAGTATTTT
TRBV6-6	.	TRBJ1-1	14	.	CASSLQPWNTEAFF	TGTGCCAGCAGCTTACAGCCTTGGAACACTGAAGCTTTCTTT
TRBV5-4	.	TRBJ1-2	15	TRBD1	CASSGDRDRYHGYTF	TGTGCCAGCAGCGGGGACAGGGATCGATACCATGGCTACACCTTC
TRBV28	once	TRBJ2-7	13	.	CASNEGGTYEQYF	TGTGCCAGCAACGAAGGCGGTACCTACGAGCAGTACTTC
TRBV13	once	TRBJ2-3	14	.	CASSLSSSTDTQYF	TGTGCCAGCAGCTTATCCAGTAGCACAGATACGCAGTATTTT
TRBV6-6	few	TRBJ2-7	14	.	CASTRLDREYEQYF	TGTGCCAGCACTAGACTAGACAGGGAATACGAGCAGTACTTC
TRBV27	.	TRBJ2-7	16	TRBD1	CASSLTGGFLLTEQYF	TGTGCCAGCAGTTTAACAGGGGGCTTCCTACTAACGGAGCAGTACTTC
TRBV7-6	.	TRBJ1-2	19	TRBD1	CASSTRPPGQVPQYYGYTF	TGTGCCAGCAGTACCCGCCCCCCGGGACAGGTGCCTCAATACTATGGCTACACCTTC
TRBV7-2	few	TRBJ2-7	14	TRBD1	CASSPRDRASEQYF	TGTGCCAGCAGCCCCAGGGACAGGGCCTCCGAGCAGTACTTC
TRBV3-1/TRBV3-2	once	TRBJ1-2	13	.	CASSQAGGFGYTF	TGTGCCAGCAGCCAAGCTGGGGGGTTCGGCTACACCTTC
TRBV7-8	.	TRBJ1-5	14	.	CASSPRGANQPQHF	TGTGCCAGCAGCCCCCGCGGGGCCAACCAGCCCCAGCATTTT
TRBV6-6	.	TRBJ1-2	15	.	CASSPPGRRDYGYTF	TGTGCCAGCAGTCCCCCGGGGCGGAGGGACTATGGCTACACCTTC
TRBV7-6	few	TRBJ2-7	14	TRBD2	CASSSGTSGVEQYF	TGTGCCAGCAGCTCCGGGACTAGCGGGGTTGAGCAGTACTTC
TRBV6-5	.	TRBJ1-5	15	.	CASSFQGDGNQPQHF	TGTGCCAGCAGCTTCCAGGGTGATGGCAATCAGCCCCAGCATTTT
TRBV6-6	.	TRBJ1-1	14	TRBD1	CASSYSEGAAEAFF	TGTGCCAGCAGTTACTCGGAGGGGGCCGCTGAAGCTTTCTTT
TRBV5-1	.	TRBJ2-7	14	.	CASSSQGGVGEQYF	TGCGCCAGCAGCTCACAAGGGGGAGTAGGCGAGCAGTACTTC
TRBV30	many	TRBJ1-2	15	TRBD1	CAWSAGQGPNYGYTF	TGTGCCTGGAGTGCGGGACAGGGGCCCAACTATGGCTACACCTTC
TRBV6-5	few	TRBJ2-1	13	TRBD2	CASSKREAGEQFF	TGTGCCAGCAGTAAGCGGGAGGCCGGTGAGCAGTTCTTC
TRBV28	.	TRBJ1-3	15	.	CASSSPQGAGNTIYF	TGTGCCAGCAGTTCACCCCAGGGCGCTGGAAACACCATATATTTT
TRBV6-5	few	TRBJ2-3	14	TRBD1	CASSRDRGSDTQYF	TGTGCCAGCAGCCGGGACAGGGGTTCAGATACGCAGTATTTT
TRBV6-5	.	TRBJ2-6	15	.	CASSIGVSGANVLTF	TGTGCCAGCAGTATAGGGGTCTCTGGGGCCAACGTCCTGACTTTC
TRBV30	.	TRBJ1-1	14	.	CAWSFQGRNTEAFF	TGTGCCTGGAGCTTCCAGGGCCGGAACACTGAAGCTTTCTTT
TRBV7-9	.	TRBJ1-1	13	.	CASSRLQGTEAFF	TGTGCCAGCAGCAGGTTACAGGGAACTGAAGCTTTCTTT
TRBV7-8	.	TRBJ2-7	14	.	CASSLAKSSYEQYF	TGTGCCAGCAGCTTAGCCAAGAGCTCCTACGAGCAGTACTTC
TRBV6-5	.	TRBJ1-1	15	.	CASRPQGGSNTEAFF	TGTGCCAGCAGACCCCAAGGCGGTTCGAACACTGAAGCTTTCTTT
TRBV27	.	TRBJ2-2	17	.	CASSLSARRFNTGELFF	TGTGCCAGCAGTTTATCCGCGAGGAGGTTCAACACCGGGGAGCTGTTTTTT
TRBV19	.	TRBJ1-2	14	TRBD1	CASSSTGSDYGYTF	TGTGCCAGCTCTTCGACAGGGTCGGACTATGGCTACACCTTC
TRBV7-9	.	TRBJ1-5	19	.	CASSLGGAVTGYSNQPQHF	TGTGCCAGCAGCTTAGGGGGCGCGGTTACAGGATATAGCAATCAGCCCCAGCATTTT
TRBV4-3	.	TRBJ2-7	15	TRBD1	CASSRATGRSYEQYF	TGCGCCAGCAGCCGAGCGACAGGGCGCTCCTACGAGCAGTACTTC
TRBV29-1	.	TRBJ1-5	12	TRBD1	CSAGTGDQPQHF	TGCAGCGCTGGGACAGGGGATCAGCCCCAGCATTTT
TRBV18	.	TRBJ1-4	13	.	CASSEGAGLWLFF	TGTGCCAGCTCAGAAGGGGCAGGATTATGGCTGTTTTTT
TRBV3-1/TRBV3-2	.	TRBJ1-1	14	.	CASSRVIEGRGAFF	TGTGCCAGCAGCCGAGTAATCGAAGGAAGAGGAGCTTTCTTT
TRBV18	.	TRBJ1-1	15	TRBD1	CASSRNRGPETEAFF	TGTGCCAGCTCTCGGAACAGGGGGCCGGAGACTGAAGCTTTCTTT
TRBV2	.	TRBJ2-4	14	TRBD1	CASSDRQGIDIQYF	TGTGCCAGCAGTGACCGACAGGGGATAGACATTCAGTACTTC
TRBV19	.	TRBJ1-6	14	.	CASSTETDFTPLHF	TGTGCCAGTAGTACCGAGACAGATTTCACACCCCTCCACTTT
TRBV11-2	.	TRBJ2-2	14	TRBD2	CAIRLAGNTGELFF	TGTGCCATCCGACTAGCGGGTAACACCGGGGAGCTGTTTTTT
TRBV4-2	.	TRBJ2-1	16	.	CASSQGLDGIYNEQFF	TGTGCCAGCAGCCAAGGATTGGACGGGATATACAATGAGCAGTTCTTC
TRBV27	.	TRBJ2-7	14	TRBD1	CASSLNTGGYEQYF	TGTGCCAGCAGTTTAAATACAGGGGGATACGAGCAGTACTTC
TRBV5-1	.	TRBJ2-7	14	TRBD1	CASSSGQGTYEQYF	TGCGCCAGCAGCTCGGGACAGGGGACCTACGAGCAGTACTTC
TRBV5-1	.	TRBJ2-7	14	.	CASSSSTGGYEQYF	TGCGCCAGCAGCTCCTCGACCGGGGGCTACGAGCAGTACTTC
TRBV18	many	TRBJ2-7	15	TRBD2	CASSPRTSGAYEQYF	TGTGCCAGCTCACCACGGACTAGCGGGGCCTACGAGCAGTACTTC
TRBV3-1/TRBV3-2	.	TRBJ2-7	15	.	CASSQSSVTSYEQYF	TGTGCCAGCAGCCAAAGTAGCGTGACTTCCTACGAGCAGTACTTC
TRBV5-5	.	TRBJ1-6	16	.	CASSPLTRTAASPLHF	TGTGCCAGCAGCCCCCTGACCCGGACAGCCGCTTCACCCCTCCACTTT